This T cell receptor beta chain appears in the sequencing data of a study of control samples from healthy donors and cancer patients (dated by TCRdb to 2020 to 2021). CDR1 SNHLY and CDR2 FYNNEI were looked up in the germline V gene. From V the trimming removes 8 bases and from J it removes 6 bases, while the gene matches leave 13 bases of the junction unaccounted for. From its cysteine to its phenylalanine, the CDR3 spans 14 amino acids. Of all the DNA, just the CDR3 is kept, 42 bases in frame from base 1. Libraries were prepared through the immunoSEQ multiplex PCR assay. TCRdb obtained this table from immuneACCESS and retained in-frame rearrangements with V and J assigned. These tables miss some clones; where compared with another copy, unresolved V genes account for less than half of the shortfall, and the remainder is unexplained. The sample table shows about 98,000 clones, and around 80% are seen once. The biggest ten clones account for approximately 2% of the sample.

There are a few counts of this clone. Its target antigen remains unknown. No base quality values were provided; no much bigger clone lies one nucleotide off. This sequence originates from a man aged 60 to 69 in good health. The chain is made from TRBV2 and TRBJ2-7, with 7 bases in between that match TRBD1. Material: blood. Here the CDR3 is given as CASSIYRGMSEQYF. The DNA sequence is given as TGTGCCAGCTCTATCTACAGGGGTATGAGCGAGCAGTACTTC.